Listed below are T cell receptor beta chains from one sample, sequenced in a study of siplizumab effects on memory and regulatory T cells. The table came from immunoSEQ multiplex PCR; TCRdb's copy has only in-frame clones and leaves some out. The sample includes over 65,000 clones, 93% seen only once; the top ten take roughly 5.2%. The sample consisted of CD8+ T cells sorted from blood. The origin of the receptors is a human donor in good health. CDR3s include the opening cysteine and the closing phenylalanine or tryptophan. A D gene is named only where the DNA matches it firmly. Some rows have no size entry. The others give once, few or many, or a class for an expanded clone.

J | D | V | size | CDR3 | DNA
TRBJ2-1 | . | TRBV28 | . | CASSFPTAYSYNEQFF | TGTGCCAGCAGTTTCCCGACAGCCTATTCCTACAATGAGCAGTTCTTC
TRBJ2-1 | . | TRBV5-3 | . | CARSPEVGRGDNEQFF | TGTGCCAGAAGCCCGGAGGTAGGCCGTGGGGACAATGAGCAGTTCTTC
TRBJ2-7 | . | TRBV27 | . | CASSFTGIYEQYF | TGTGCCAGCAGTTTTACAGGGATCTACGAGCAGTACTTC
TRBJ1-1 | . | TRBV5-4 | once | CASSPWGSNTEAFF | TGTGCCAGCAGCCCCTGGGGGTCAAACACTGAAGCTTTCTTT
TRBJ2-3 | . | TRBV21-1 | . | CASSKVASGGEDTQYF | TGTGCCAGCAGCAAAGTGGCTAGCGGGGGTGAAGATACGCAGTATTTT
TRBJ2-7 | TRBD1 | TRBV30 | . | CAWSVGTGGYEQYF | TGTGCCTGGAGTGTTGGGACAGGGGGTTACGAGCAGTACTTC
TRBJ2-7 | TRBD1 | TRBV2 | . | CASSEGTGNYEQYF | TGTGCCAGCAGTGAGGGGACAGGGAACTACGAGCAGTACTTC
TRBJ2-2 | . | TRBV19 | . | CASSRIAGELFF | TGTGCCAGTAGTAGGATCGCCGGGGAGCTGTTTTTT
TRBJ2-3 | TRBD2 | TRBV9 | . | CASSAGGAGADTQYF | TGTGCCAGCAGCGCCGGGGGGGCCGGGGCAGATACGCAGTATTTT
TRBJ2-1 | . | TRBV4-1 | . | CASSQVYPFYNEQFF | TGCGCCAGCAGCCAAGTATACCCCTTCTACAATGAGCAGTTCTTC
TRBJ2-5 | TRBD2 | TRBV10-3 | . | CAISESTAGGESAEETQYF | TGTGCCATCAGTGAGTCGACAGCGGGGGGGGAATCCGCGGAAGAGACCCAGTACTTC
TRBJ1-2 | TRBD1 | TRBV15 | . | CATSRIRGGYGYTF | TGTGCCACCAGCAGGATCAGGGGGGGCTATGGCTACACCTTC
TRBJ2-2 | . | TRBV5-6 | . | CASSFGGSGELFF | TGTGCCAGCAGCTTTGGGGGATCCGGGGAGCTGTTTTTT
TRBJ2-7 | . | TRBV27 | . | CASSFQARSYDEQYF | TGTGCCAGCAGTTTTCAGGCTAGATCATATGACGAGCAGTACTTC
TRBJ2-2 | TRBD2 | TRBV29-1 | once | CSALLAGGTGELFF | TGCAGCGCTCTACTAGCGGGGGGGACCGGGGAGCTGTTTTTT
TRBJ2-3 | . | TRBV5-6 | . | CASSMDSNTDTQYF | TGTGCCAGCAGCATGGACAGTAACACAGATACGCAGTATTTT
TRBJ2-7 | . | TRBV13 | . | CASSSSDGYEQYF | TGTGCCAGCAGCTCCTCGGACGGCTACGAGCAGTACTTC
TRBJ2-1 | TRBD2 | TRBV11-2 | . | CASSSTSGGPRDNEQFF | TGTGCCAGCAGCTCGACTAGCGGGGGCCCGAGGGACAATGAGCAGTTCTTC
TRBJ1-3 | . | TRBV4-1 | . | CASSQVPFSGNTIYF | TGCGCCAGCAGCCAAGTACCCTTCTCTGGAAACACCATATATTTT
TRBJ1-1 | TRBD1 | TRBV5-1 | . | CASRLIGTGVTEAFF | TGCGCCAGCAGATTGATAGGGACAGGGGTCACTGAAGCTTTCTTT
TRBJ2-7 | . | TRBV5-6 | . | CASSSGSSYEQYF | TGTGCCAGCAGCTCGGGGAGCTCCTACGAGCAGTACTTC
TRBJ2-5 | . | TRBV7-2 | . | CASSLDRLQETQYF | TGTGCCAGCAGCTTAGACAGGCTCCAAGAGACCCAGTACTTC
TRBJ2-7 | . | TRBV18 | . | CASSPAASYEQYF | TGTGCCAGCTCACCAGCAGCCTCCTACGAGCAGTACTTC
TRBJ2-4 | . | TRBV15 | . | CATSSPLQAKNIQYF | TGTGCCACCAGCAGCCCCCTTCAAGCCAAAAACATTCAGTACTTC
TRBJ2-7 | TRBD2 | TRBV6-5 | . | CASSYGAGGEQYF | TGTGCCAGCAGTTACGGAGCGGGGGGCGAGCAGTACTTC
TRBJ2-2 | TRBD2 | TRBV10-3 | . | CAISDGLAGGRELFF | TGTGCCATCAGTGATGGACTAGCGGGGGGGAGGGAGCTGTTTTTT
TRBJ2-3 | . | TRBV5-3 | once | CARSLTTTDTQYF | TGTGCCAGAAGCTTGACGACTACAGATACGCAGTATTTT
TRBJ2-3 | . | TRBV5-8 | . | CASSFGVTDTQYF | TGTGCCAGCAGCTTCGGGGTCACAGATACGCAGTATTTT
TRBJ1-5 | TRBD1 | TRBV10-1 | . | CASSGDRGGQPQHF | TGCGCCAGTAGTGGGGACAGGGGAGGCCAGCCCCAGCATTTT
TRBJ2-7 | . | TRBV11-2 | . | CASSLDETVIRPYEQYF | TGTGCCAGCAGCTTAGATGAAACGGTAATCAGGCCCTACGAGCAGTACTTC
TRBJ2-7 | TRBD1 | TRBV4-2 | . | CASSPGTGGIEQYF | TGTGCCAGCAGCCCCGGGACAGGGGGGATCGAGCAGTACTTC
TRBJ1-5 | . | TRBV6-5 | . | CASSYSGDSNQPQHF | TGTGCCAGCAGTTACTCGGGGGATAGCAATCAGCCCCAGCATTTT
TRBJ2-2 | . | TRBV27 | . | CATRVAGELFF | TGTGCCACCAGGGTTGCCGGGGAGCTGTTTTTT
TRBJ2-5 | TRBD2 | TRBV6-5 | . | CASRLLAGRETQYF | TGTGCCAGCAGACTACTAGCGGGGAGGGAGACCCAGTACTTC
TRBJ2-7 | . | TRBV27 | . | CASSLSFLNEQYF | TGTGCCAGCAGTTTATCATTCCTTAACGAGCAGTACTTC
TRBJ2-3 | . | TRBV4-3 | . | CASSQESTRSDTQYF | TGCGCCAGCAGCCAAGAAAGTACTCGCTCAGATACGCAGTATTTT
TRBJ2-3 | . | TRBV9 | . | CASSVASGTTDTQYF | TGTGCCAGCAGCGTGGCGTCCGGGACCACAGATACGCAGTATTTT
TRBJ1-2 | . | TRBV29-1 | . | CSVEVGGGYTF | TGCAGCGTTGAAGTAGGAGGTGGCTACACCTTC
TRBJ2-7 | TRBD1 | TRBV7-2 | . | CASSLVAGGHEQYF | TGTGCCAGCAGCTTAGTGGCAGGGGGCCACGAGCAGTACTTC
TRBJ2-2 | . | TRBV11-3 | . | CASSSGLTGELFF | TGTGCCAGCAGCTCGGGGCTAACCGGGGAGCTGTTTTTT